This TCR beta chain derives from a study of T cells in Graves' hyperthyroidism and ophthalmopathy. This clonotype was found many times. The CDR3 has 17 amino acids. From germline, CDR1 is DFQATT and CDR2 SNEGSKA (reference sequence). J lost 0 bases, V lost 5 bases, and 13 bases had no gene match. RNA transcripts yielded amplified TCR beta CDR3 regions. The HTBI primer set served for first-round RT-PCR of the TCR CDR3. Via MiXCR, TCRdb re-called the multiplex PCR reads, giving one row per CDR3 protein. The profile covers roughly 420,000 distinct CDR3 sequences, with roughly 14% appearing a single time and 14% taken by the ten largest.

This sequence was found in a young woman with Graves' hyperthyroidism. The sequenced material came from blood. The chain links TRBV20-1 to TRBJ2-7; 10 nucleotides agree with TRBD1. The DNA for the CDR3 is TGCAGTGCTTACTCGATGGGGGGGACAGGGGACTCCTACGAGCAGTACTTC. It is translated as CSAYSMGGTGDSYEQYF.